What follows are 9 T cell receptor beta chains derived from one specimen sequenced in a study of T cell responses to AZD1222 COVID-19 vaccine. Sequenced by immunoSEQ multiplex PCR; TCRdb stores in-frame clones only, minus some. The sample contains 120,000 to 150,000 clones, around 90% of which appear only once. Sequencing used peripheral blood, obtained 28 days after the second dose of the MenACWY control vaccine. The receptors here all came from an adult who received the MenACWY meningococcal vaccine as a control.

The chain couples TRBV21-1 to TRBJ1-1. TRBV21-1 corresponds to a pseudogene. This CDR3 is built from 10 residues. The CDR3 is CASEVGRAFF. The CDR3 nucleotides are TGTGCCAGTGAGGTGGGGAGAGCTTTCTTT.

This clone was seen once. The chain employs TRBV21-1 and TRBJ2-2; the table assigns TRBD2, which was not confirmed against the DNA. TRBV21-1 is a pseudogene. The CDR3 spans 18 residues. The CDR3, as DNA: TGTGCCAGCAGCGGCCCGAGAACTAGCGGGGAAAACACCGGGGAGCTGTTTTTT. It is translated as CASSGPRTSGENTGELFF.

This clone was recorded once. The V call is TRBV19, the J call TRBJ1-4; a possible D gene is TRBD1 (5 bases). The CDR3 length is 15 residues. V was trimmed by 6 bases and J by 7 bases, leaving 18 bases between them. Germline-derived CDR1 and CDR2 are LNHDA and SQIVND (reference sequence). The CDR3 DNA sequence: TGTGCCAGTAGCCGGGACCCAAGAAGGGGTGAAAAACTGTTTTTT. This sequence encodes CASSRDPRRGEKLFF.

The V gene is TRBV28, the J gene TRBJ1-2; tentative D call: TRBD1 (5 bases). The CDR3 is 16 residues long. The germline gives CDR1 MDHEN, CDR2 SYDVKM. V lost 1 base and J 3 bases, leaving 15 bases between the germline ends. The CDR3 nucleotides are TGTGCCAGCAGTTTATCCCTGGTGACAGATTACTATGGCTACACCTTC. Its translation is CASSLSLVTDYYGYTF.

The rearrangement joins TRBV10-3 to TRBJ1-2; D is perhaps TRBD1 (6 bases). Germline lookup yields CDR1 ENHRY and CDR2 SYGVKD. There are 13 residues in the CDR3. The germline V and J ends were trimmed by 3 bases and 3 bases, with 8 bases remaining between them. CDR3 in amino acids: CAISDRGDYGYTF. The CDR3 coding sequence is TGTGCCATCAGTGACAGGGGAGACTATGGCTACACCTTC.

The DNA for the CDR3 is TGTGCCAGTAGTTCAGGACTAGGGAAGACCCACAATGAGCAGTTCTTC. Protein product: CASSSGLGKTHNEQFF. The chain recombines TRBV19 with TRBJ2-1; TRBD2 agrees at 7 bases. The V gene end was trimmed by 5 bases and the J gene end by 5 bases; junction bases not matched to a gene: 12. Germline V gene data show CDR1 as LNHDA and CDR2 as SQIVND (reference sequence). CDR3 length: 16 amino acids.

The V gene is TRBV5-6, the J gene TRBJ2-7; D unclear. This CDR3 is 13 amino acids long. V was cut by 2 bases and J by 3 bases, with 9 bases left in between. From germline, CDR1 is SGHDT and CDR2 YYEEEE. This CDR3 is CASSLRAYYEQYF. The CDR3 DNA follows: TGTGCCAGCAGCTTAAGGGCCTACTACGAGCAGTACTTC.

This chain links TRBV5-1 with TRBJ1-2, with 9 bases fitting TRBD1. Germline CDR1 SGHRS, CDR2 YFSETQ. V shed 5 bases, J shed 8 bases, and the junction held 7 bases outside the gene matches. The CDR3 totals 13 residues. The CDR3 protein is CASSRADRGGYTF. The CDR3 DNA follows: TGCGCCAGCAGTCGAGCCGACAGGGGGGGCTACACCTTC.

The V call is TRBV14, the J call TRBJ2-7; weak D call: TRBD2 (6 bases). Trimming removed 1 base at V and 2 bases at J, with 12 bases between. CDR3 length equals 15 residues. Germline V gene sequence: CDR1 SGHDN, CDR2 FVKESK. CDR3 DNA sequence: TGTGCCAGCAGCCAAGTGACGGGAGCTCCCTACGAGCAGTACTTC. This codes for CASSQVTGAPYEQYF.